This T cell receptor beta chain was sequenced for a study of cytomegalovirus exposure and HLA in healthy donors. Researchers ran the PCR with 60 Vbeta and 13 Jbeta primers. Sequencing used immunoSEQ multiplex PCR; TCRdb keeps in-frame clones, though not all of them. The sample has around 130,000 clones; 80% to 90% are singletons. Trimming shortened V by 3 bases and J by 5 bases, and 19 bases separated the two germline ends. CDR1 and CDR2 (germline): KGHSH, LQKENI. The length of the CDR3 is 16 residues. Notes on this clone: Its antigen remains unknown.

Overall study findings and caveats: Owing to their indistinguishability, certain V segments, notably TRBV6-2 and TRBV6-3, were excluded. Later analysis revealed greater clonal expansion in HLA-associated TCR beta chains than in equally common others. A later analysis linked around 15,000 TCR beta sequences to HLA alleles at 0.05 false discovery rate.

This receptor was obtained from a woman between 18 and 30 years old in good health and CMV-seropositive. The chain uses TRBV18 and TRBJ1-2; a possible D gene is TRBD1 (5 bases). Sequenced input: PBMCs. The CDR3 DNA follows: TGTGCCAGCTCACCTGATGGAAGTGACAGACTTTATGGCTACACCTTC. It yields the protein CASSPDGSDRLYGYTF.